This T cell receptor beta chain was identified in a study of blood T cells in healthy people across ages. Study conclusions and caveats: Higher diversity, along with more naive CD4+ cells, distinguished long-lived donors from aged donors. Unsorted PBMCs blocked a conclusive comparison of naive and antigen-experienced cells.

Germline V lookup: CDR1 MNHNY, CDR2 SVGAGI (reference sequence). V lost 6 bases and J 2 bases, leaving 12 bases between the germline ends. The length of the CDR3 is 14 residues. The donors, healthy Caucasians from Russia, were aged about 6 to 90. Per individual sample, total RNA of at least 5 micrograms was extracted. The use of a sample-barcoded 5' primer and a J-beta primer mix characterized a second PCR of roughly 7 to 11 cycles. MiXCR was run by TCRdb on the 5' RACE reads, yielding one entry per CDR3 protein. Counted here are 1.8 million or so distinct CDR3 sequences, 35% to 50% occurring once; the ten biggest clones make up 23%. This clonotype showed up just a few times. The antigen is undetermined.

The material sequenced was blood. This clonotype was obtained from a human donor in good health. The chain carries TRBV6-6 and TRBJ2-3; D is possibly TRBD1 or TRBD2 (5 bases each). For the CDR3, the DNA is TGTGCCAGCAGCCAGCGGACACACACAGATACGCAGTATTTT. Amino acids: CASSQRTHTDTQYF.